This entry is about one TCR beta chain. As yet, its antigen is unknown. The entry originates in a study of CD8+ T cells in alopecia areata. As for the study in general: In an open-label trial, patients got 5 to 10 mg tofacitinib twice daily.

Study-level results: Whereas mice showed it more clearly, TCR sharing across patients was murkier, possibly because of HLA.

The J segment lost 3 bases and the V segment lost 8 bases, leaving 5 bases of the junction unmatched. The CDR3 spans 14 residues. Germline loops: CDR1 LNHDA, CDR2 SQIVND (reference sequence). Following RNA extraction, reverse transcription yielded cDNA that acted as the sequencing template. Assay used: immunoSEQ multiplex PCR; TCRdb lists only in-frame clones, some missing. The sample carries 150,000 to 200,000 clones, 60% recorded once. Documented treatment: oral pan-JAK inhibitor, 5-10 mg twice daily. The receptor comes from a human donor with alopecia areata. The source was CD4+ T cells sorted from blood, collected at week 24, from a patient treated with tofacitinib. The genes are TRBV19 and TRBJ2-2; TRBD2 matches 8 bases. As DNA, the CDR3 is TGTGCCAGTCTCGGGACTAGATACACCGGGGAGCTGTTTTTT. The encoded protein is CASLGTRYTGELFF.